Each of the 21 T cell receptor beta chains below was sequenced from the same sample in a study of T cell responses to AZD1222 COVID-19 vaccine. Produced via immunoSEQ multiplex PCR; TCRdb's table is partial and in-frame only. The table includes about 120,000 clones, roughly 90% detected once. The sequencing here drew on peripheral blood, taken on day 0 of AZD1222 vaccination. Receptor source: an adult in good health.

The rearrangement joins TRBV4-1 to TRBJ2-7; D not resolved. The ends were cut back, 0 bases at V and 2 bases at J, with 5 bases in the middle. From germline, CDR1 is MGHRA and CDR2 YSYEKL. The CDR3 is 13 amino acids. The CDR3 loop reads CASSQDWTYEQYF. The CDR3 DNA is TGCGCCAGCAGCCAAGATTGGACCTACGAGCAGTACTTC.

CDR3 bases: TGTGCCAGCAGCCCTGATCTAGCGGCCTCCTACAATGAGCAGTTCTTC. Translation gives CASSPDLAASYNEQFF. The chain links TRBV6-2 or TRBV6-3 to TRBJ2-1, with 7 bases aligning to TRBD2. This CDR3 is 16 amino acids long. Germline V gives CDR1 MNHEY, CDR2 SVGEGT. Germline trimming cut 6 bases from V and 0 bases from J; bases unmatched to any gene: 8.

This chain connects TRBV6-1 to TRBJ1-2; no firm D call. V gave up 2 bases and J gave up 4 bases, with 11 bases separating them. This CDR3 is 14 amino acids long. Germline V CDR1 and CDR2: MNHNS, SASEGT. CDR3 residues: CASSESGRSYGYTF. In nucleotides, the CDR3 is TGTGCCAGCAGTGAATCAGGACGGAGCTATGGCTACACCTTC.

V gene TRBV5-1 combines with J gene TRBJ2-3; TRBD2 might be the D (6 bases). The CDR3 totals 16 residues. V lost 0 bases to trimming and J lost 1 base, with 12 bases between them. Per the germline V gene, CDR1 is SGHRS and CDR2 is YFSETQ. The CDR3 sequence is CASSLGAGYRTDTQYF. Here the CDR3 DNA reads TGCGCCAGCAGCTTGGGGGCGGGGTACCGCACAGATACGCAGTATTTT.

This chain joins TRBV7-2 and TRBJ2-4, with no clear D. The CDR3 is made up of 14 amino acids. Per germline, CDR1 SGHTA and CDR2 FQGNSA. Deletions cut 3 bases from V and 8 bases from J, with 14 bases between. This chain's CDR3 is CASSFDSRMHIQYF. DNA of the CDR3: TGTGCCAGCAGCTTCGACTCTAGAATGCACATTCAGTACTTC.

The V gene is TRBV6-1, the J gene TRBJ1-2; D might be TRBD1 (6 bases). The CDR3 covers 15 residues. The V and J ends lost 5 bases and 0 bases respectively, with 13 bases between them. Per germline, CDR1 MNHNS and CDR2 SASEGT. The CDR3 here is CASSHRVAPNYGYTF. The CDR3 DNA reads as TGTGCCAGCAGTCACAGGGTTGCCCCTAACTATGGCTACACCTTC.

This clone was picked up a small number of times. The chain is built from TRBV6-4 and TRBJ2-1; D may correspond to TRBD1 or TRBD2 (5 bases each). The length of the CDR3 is 13 residues. Per the germline V gene, CDR1 is MRHNA and CDR2 is SNTAGT. Trimming took off 3 bases at V and 6 bases at J, with 9 bases between the two ends. CDR3 loop: CASSEGPSNEQFF. The CDR3 region has the DNA TGTGCCAGCAGTGAGGGACCCTCCAATGAGCAGTTCTTC.

The gene calls are TRBV19 and TRBJ2-3, with 8 nucleotides matching TRBD2. Germline CDR1 LNHDA, CDR2 SQIVND (reference sequence). The CDR3 sequence is 15 residues long. V lost 5 bases and J lost 0; bases outside the gene matches: 4. In DNA, the CDR3 is TGTGCCAGTAGTTTTATAGCGGGAAGCACAGATACGCAGTATTTT. This codes for CASSFIAGSTDTQYF. The complete variable domain, with remaining parts taken from reference TRBV19 and TRBJ2-3, reads DGGITQSPKYLFRKEGQNVTLSCEQNLNHDAMYWYRQDPGQGLRLIYYSQIVNDFQKGDIAEGYSVSREKKESFPLTVTSAQKNPTAFYLCASSFIAGSTDTQYFGPGTRLTVL.

The CDR3 sequence is CASSDRSETDTQYF. CDR3 in DNA: TGTGCCAGCAGCGACCGAAGCGAGACGGATACGCAGTATTTT. The rearrangement joins TRBV2 to TRBJ2-3; D gene ambiguous. Germline V lookup: CDR1 SNHLY, CDR2 FYNNEI. This CDR3 is built from 14 residues. Trimming took off 6 bases at V and 6 bases at J, with 16 bases between the two ends.

The CDR3 region is CAISVSGGAYSGNTIYF. Written as DNA, the CDR3 is TGTGCCATCAGTGTTTCAGGGGGCGCCTACTCTGGAAACACCATATATTTT. The chain employs TRBV10-3 and TRBJ1-3; 8 nucleotides agree with TRBD1. The CDR3 runs to 17 residues. Per the germline V gene, CDR1 is ENHRY and CDR2 is SYGVKD. Trimming at V came to 4 bases and at J to 0 bases, leaving 8 bases not matched to a gene.

V usage is TRBV18 and J usage is TRBJ1-5, with no clear D. This CDR3 spans 15 amino acids. CDR1 and CDR2 (germline): KGHSH, LQKENI. Trimming took off 3 bases at V and 2 bases at J, with 11 bases between the two ends. The CDR3 nucleotides read TGTGCCAGCTCACCCCTAGCGCAGGGCAATCAGCCCCAGCATTTT. Translated: CASSPLAQGNQPQHF.

This clone was seen a single time. As DNA, the CDR3 is TGTGCCAGCAGCTTCCACAAGGGCTACTGGAGGAACACCTTC. It encodes CASSFHKGYWRNTF. The chain employs TRBV7-9 and TRBJ1-2; no clear D gene. Trimming removed 3 bases at V and 12 bases at J, with 20 bases between. This CDR3 has 14 amino acids. Germline V CDR1 and CDR2: SEHNR, FQNEAQ (reference sequence).

The rearrangement joins TRBV6-2 or TRBV6-3 to TRBJ1-3; TRBD1 might be the D (5 bases). The V end was cut by 2 bases, the J end by 5 bases, with 13 bases between. CDR3 size: 15 residues. Germline V gives CDR1 MNHEY, CDR2 SVGEGT. This CDR3 reads CASSYRPRGRNTIYF. The CDR3 DNA sequence: TGTGCCAGCAGTTACAGGCCTCGGGGCCGAAACACCATATATTTT.

This clone came up a few times. The chain recombines TRBV9 with TRBJ2-2; 7 bases are a match to TRBD1. V lost 6 bases, J lost 6 bases, and 2 bases stayed unmatched. The CDR3 has 12 residues. Germline V gene data show CDR1 as SGDLS and CDR2 as YYNGEE. CDR3 bases: TGTGCCAGCACCGGGACAGCCGGGGAGCTGTTTTTT. Translating gives CASTGTAGELFF.

This chain uses TRBV13 with TRBJ1-1; D gene unclear. The CDR3 is 13 amino acids. Germline assignment: CDR1 PRHDT and CDR2 FYEKMQ (reference sequence). V was cut by 5 bases and J by 2 bases, with 9 bases left in between. Written as DNA, the CDR3 is TGTGCCAGCAGCGGGGTGTACAACACTGAAGCTTTCTTT. Amino acid sequence: CASSGVYNTEAFF.

The CDR3 reads CASSQGITWDNEQFF. The CDR3 DNA reads TGCGCCAGCAGCCAGGGGATTACTTGGGACAATGAGCAGTTCTTC. This sequence joins TRBV4-1 and TRBJ2-1; D call uncertain. The CDR3 sequence is 15 residues long. Trimming removed 3 bases at V and 5 bases at J, with 14 bases between. Germline assignment: CDR1 MGHRA and CDR2 YSYEKL.

The rearrangement joins TRBV5-4 to TRBJ2-7; no clear D gene. V was pared by 0 bases and J by 0 bases, with 10 bases between. CDR3 length: 15 residues. CDR1 SGHNT and CDR2 YYREEE come from the germline V gene (reference sequence). The CDR3 sequence is CASSLVEIVSYEQYF. Written as DNA, the CDR3 is TGTGCCAGCAGCTTGGTCGAAATAGTCTCCTACGAGCAGTACTTC.

J is TRBJ2-3 and V is TRBV9; D is tentatively TRBD1 or TRBD2 (5 bases each). Trimming took off 0 bases at V and 2 bases at J, with 7 bases between the two ends. Per germline, CDR1 SGDLS and CDR2 YYNGEE. The CDR3 extends over 14 amino acids. The CDR3 sequence: CASSVGGDTDTQYF. The DNA of the CDR3 is TGTGCCAGCAGCGTAGGAGGGGACACAGATACGCAGTATTTT.

The chain employs TRBV7-9 and TRBJ1-1; the D gene is possibly TRBD1 (6 bases). V lost 1 base and J lost 8, with 14 bases in between. This CDR3 region has 14 residues. Germline V lookup: CDR1 SEHNR, CDR2 FQNEAQ (reference sequence). CDR3 region: CASSLGGQGTEAFF. In DNA form, the CDR3 reads TGTGCCAGCAGCTTAGGAGGTCAGGGGACCGAAGCTTTCTTT.

V and J are TRBV19 and TRBJ1-1; D not resolved. The length of the CDR3 is 15 residues. The V gene lost 2 bases and the J gene lost 1 base, with 11 bases spanning the gap. The germline V gene has CDR1 LNHDA and CDR2 SQIVND (reference sequence). DNA for the CDR3: TGTGCCAGTAGTATAAGGGAACACCGGAACACTGAAGCTTTCTTT. Translation: CASSIREHRNTEAFF. Full variable domain (outside the CDR3, taken from reference TRBV19 and TRBJ1-1): DGGITQSPKYLFRKEGQNVTLSCEQNLNHDAMYWYRQDPGQGLRLIYYSQIVNDFQKGDIAEGYSVSREKKESFPLTVTSAQKNPTAFYLCASSIREHRNTEAFFGQGTRLTVV.

This rearrangement joins TRBV7-2 to TRBJ2-1; D might be TRBD1 (6 bases). The CDR3 runs 16 residues. Trimming took 5 bases from V and 0 from J, leaving 14 bases between them. Germline-derived CDR1 and CDR2 are SGHTA and FQGNSA. This CDR3 reads CASSGARGSSYNEQFF. CDR3 in DNA: TGTGCCAGCAGCGGGGCCAGGGGCAGCTCCTACAATGAGCAGTTCTTC.